The subject of this entry is one T cell receptor (beta chain). The junction does not match germline at one end; this may be a read error. This specimen belongs to a study of tumor and adjacent non-tumor tissue in lung cancer. The template was RNA from unsorted bulk tissue. This non-tumor lung sample came from over 3 cm beyond the tumor edge. Three rounds of nested PCR, following a modified ARM-PCR protocol, produced the TCRbeta library. TCRdb recomputed calls from the multiplex PCR reads with MiXCR, one row per CDR3 protein. Of some 95,000 distinct CDR3 sequences listed, roughly 78% were seen once; the top ten hold roughly 29%. This CDR3 region has 14 residues.

The sample consisted of distant non-tumor lung tissue. The clonotype comes from a man aged 55 to 69 with small cell lung cancer. The rearrangement joins TRBV12-3 or TRBV12-4 to TRBJ2-3; 7 nucleotides match TRBD2. The CDR3 here is CAISRAGSTYTQYF. In DNA form, the CDR3 reads TGTGCCATCAGCAGAGCGGGAAGCACATATACGCAGTATTTT.